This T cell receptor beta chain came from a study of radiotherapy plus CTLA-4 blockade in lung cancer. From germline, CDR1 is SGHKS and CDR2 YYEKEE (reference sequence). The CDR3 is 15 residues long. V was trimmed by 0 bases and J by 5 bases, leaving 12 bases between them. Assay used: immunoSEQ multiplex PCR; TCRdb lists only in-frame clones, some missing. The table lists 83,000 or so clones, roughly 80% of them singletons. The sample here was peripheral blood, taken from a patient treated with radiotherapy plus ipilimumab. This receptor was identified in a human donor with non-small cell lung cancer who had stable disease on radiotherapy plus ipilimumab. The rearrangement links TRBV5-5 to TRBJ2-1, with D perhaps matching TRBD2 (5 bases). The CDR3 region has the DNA TGTGCCAGCAGCTTGGAGGACTTACGGCACAATGAGCAGTTCTTC. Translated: CASSLEDLRHNEQFF. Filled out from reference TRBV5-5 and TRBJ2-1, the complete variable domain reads DAGVTQSPTHLIKTRGQQVTLRCSPISGHKSVSWYQQVLGQGPQFIFQYYEKEERGRGNFPDRFSARQFPNYSSELNVNALLLGDSALYLCASSLEDLRHNEQFFGPGTRLTVL.